This entry concerns a single T cell receptor (beta chain). The antigen remains unidentified. The sample is drawn from a study of T-cell memory formation after mild COVID-19. Study context: Across donors, TCR clusters were largely donor specific. The study's findings and limits: CM and EM subsets held most contracting CD4+ clones; EMRA held CD8+ ones. Clones from the second wave (peaking day 37) had unconfirmed SARS-CoV-2 specificity. Pre-infection memory already had some responding clones, implying cross-reactive memory joined.

TCRdb processed the 5' RACE reads anew with MiXCR; each CDR3 protein has one entry. The table lists 300,000 to 400,000 distinct CDR3 sequences, 15% to 20% of them singletons. V was trimmed by 5 bases and J by 7 bases, leaving 12 bases between them. The CDR3 length is 14 residues. Germline lookup yields CDR1 SGHAT and CDR2 FQDESV (reference sequence). The source of this sequence is a man aged 18 to 35 who had mild COVID-19 (a few samples of this study predate the infection). Cell type and time point are not known. The source material was PBMCs or a T cell subset sorted from them (not recorded which). The V and J genes are TRBV11-1 and TRBJ1-6; the D gene is possibly TRBD1 (5 bases). DNA of the CDR3: TGTGCCAGCAGCAGGGACGTACGAAATTCACCCCTCCACTTT. It codes for CASSRDVRNSPLHF. Full variable domain (remainder filled in from reference TRBV11-1 and TRBJ1-6): EAEVAQSPRYKITEKSQAVAFWCDPISGHATLYWYRQILGQGPELLVQFQDESVVDDSQLPKDRFSAERLKGVDSTLKIQPAELGDSAMYLCASSRDVRNSPLHFGNGTRLTVT.